These T cell receptor beta chains were read from a single sample in a study of early T cells in non-severe SARS-CoV-2 infection. TCRdb fed the 5' RACE reads into MiXCR, producing one record per CDR3 protein. The sample yields tens of thousands of distinct CDR3 sequences, about 11% seen once. Sequenced: whole blood. These receptors all stem from an adult who was a healthcare worker with PCR-confirmed SARS-CoV-2 infection or an uninfected control (not recorded which). Each CDR3 is given with its conserved first and last residue. A D gene is named only where the DNA matches it firmly. Clone size is stated in some rows and not others, as once, few, many or a class when expanded.

clone_size,d_call,j_call,v_call,cdr3_aa,cdr3_nt
-,-,TRBJ2-7,TRBV7-9,CASSSLGTYEQYF,TGTGCCAGCAGCTCCCTTGGAACGTACGAGCAGTACTTC
few,-,TRBJ2-7,TRBV6-2/TRBV6-3,CASSYSRWVAEQYF,TGTGCCAGCAGTTACTCGAGATGGGTCGCAGAGCAGTACTTC
few,-,TRBJ2-7,TRBV29-1,CSVATGSSYEQYF,TGCAGCGTCGCTACCGGGAGCTCCTACGAGCAGTACTTC
few,-,TRBJ2-7,TRBV20-1,CSASYLRKGGGYEQYF,TGCAGTGCTAGCTACCTCAGGAAAGGGGGAGGCTACGAGCAGTACTTC
many,-,TRBJ2-1,TRBV29-1,CSGGMVKEQFF,TGCAGCGGTGGTATGGTCAAGGAGCAGTTCTTC
few,TRBD2,TRBJ2-7,TRBV12-3/TRBV12-4,CASRYSGSSYEQYF,TGTGCCAGCAGGTATAGCGGGAGCTCCTACGAGCAGTACTTC
many,TRBD2,TRBJ2-6,TRBV4-3,CASSQEAGVSGANVLTF,TGCGCCAGCAGCCAAGAAGCGGGGGTCTCTGGGGCCAACGTCCTGACTTTC
many,TRBD1,TRBJ2-7,TRBV29-1,CSAEGTGVHEQYF,TGCAGCGCAGAAGGGACAGGGGTCCACGAGCAGTACTTC
-,-,TRBJ1-5,TRBV6-5,CASRPLPDQPQHF,TGTGCCAGCAGACCCCTCCCGGATCAGCCCCAGCATTTT
-,-,TRBJ2-2,TRBV28,CASSGVNTGELFF,TGTGCCAGCAGTGGGGTTAACACCGGGGAGCTGTTTTTT
few,-,TRBJ2-6,TRBV30,CAWSVLGGLGANVLTF,TGTGCCTGGAGTGTACTTGGCGGTTTGGGGGCCAACGTCCTGACTTTC
few,TRBD1,TRBJ2-2,TRBV12-3/TRBV12-4,CASRMTYWQGVVSTGELFF,TGTGCCAGCAGAATGACCTATTGGCAGGGGGTGGTTAGTACCGGGGAGCTGTTTTTT
-,-,TRBJ2-3,TRBV20-1,CSAWSTDTQYF,TGCAGTGCTTGGAGCACAGATACGCAGTATTTT
-,TRBD2,TRBJ2-3,TRBV4-1,CASSQRRSSGTTDTQYF,TGCGCCAGCAGCCAAAGGAGGTCTAGCGGGACTACAGATACGCAGTATTTT
-,-,TRBJ2-2,TRBV9,CASAETGMGTGELFF,TGTGCCAGCGCAGAAACAGGGATGGGCACCGGGGAGCTGTTTTTT
few,-,TRBJ1-5,TRBV18,CASSPGAGDSNQPQHF,TGTGCCAGCTCACCAGGGGCGGGGGATAGCAATCAGCCCCAGCATTTT
-,TRBD2,TRBJ2-5,TRBV9,CASSDLAGTETQYF,TGTGCCAGCAGCGACCTAGCGGGTACTGAGACCCAGTACTTC
many,-,TRBJ2-5,TRBV5-1,CASSLGDIAQETQYF,TGCGCCAGCAGCTTGGGGGACATAGCACAAGAGACCCAGTACTTC
few,-,TRBJ2-1,TRBV9,CASSVSGGPGEQFF,TGTGCCAGCAGCGTCTCCGGGGGCCCAGGGGAGCAGTTCTTC
-,TRBD1,TRBJ2-7,TRBV18,CASSPRTSGQGSYEQYF,TGTGCCAGCTCACCAAGGACGAGTGGACAGGGGTCCTACGAGCAGTACTTC
few,-,TRBJ1-2,TRBV2,CASTLHPASYGYTF,TGTGCCAGCACCTTACACCCCGCCTCATATGGCTACACCTTC
many,-,TRBJ2-5,TRBV9,CASSPEVAETRTQETQYF,TGTGCCAGCAGCCCAGAGGTAGCGGAGACACGAACACAAGAGACCCAGTACTTC
many,-,TRBJ2-2,TRBV7-3,CASSYHIGNTGELFF,TGTGCCAGCAGCTACCATATAGGGAACACCGGGGAGCTGTTTTTT
-,-,TRBJ2-4,TRBV24-1,CATSDSNSGGIQYF,TGTGCCACCAGTGATTCAAACTCAGGAGGTATTCAGTACTTC
many,-,TRBJ1-1,TRBV12-5,CASGLLGGTEAFF,TGTGCTAGTGGTTTGTTAGGGGGCACTGAAGCTTTCTTT
many,TRBD1,TRBJ1-1,TRBV2,CASSYNRGSGTEAFF,TGTGCCAGCAGTTATAACAGGGGATCAGGAACTGAAGCTTTCTTT
once,-,TRBJ2-7,TRBV29-1,CSVESRLGAAGEQYF,TGCAGCGTTGAAAGCCGGTTGGGGGCGGCGGGAGAGCAGTACTTC
few,TRBD1,TRBJ2-7,TRBV5-4,CASSPVAGGLSYEQYF,TGTGCCAGCAGCCCTGTGGCAGGGGGTCTTTCCTACGAGCAGTACTTC
-,TRBD2,TRBJ2-1,TRBV20-1,CSARWRGYNEQFF,TGCAGTGCTAGGTGGCGGGGGTACAATGAGCAGTTCTTC
many,TRBD2,TRBJ2-1,TRBV7-2,CASSFGGGDEQFF,TGTGCCAGCAGCTTTGGGGGAGGGGATGAGCAGTTCTTC
many,TRBD1,TRBJ2-6,TRBV18,CASSPRTGSSGANVLTF,TGTGCCAGCTCACCGCGGACAGGAAGCTCTGGGGCCAACGTCCTGACTTTC
few,-,TRBJ1-1,TRBV29-1,CSVVNQVVWAEAFF,TGCAGCGTTGTTAATCAGGTCGTTTGGGCTGAAGCTTTCTTT
few,TRBD2,TRBJ2-5,TRBV7-2,CASSLVVAGGTQYF,TGTGCCAGCAGCTTAGTTGTAGCGGGAGGGACCCAGTACTTC
few,TRBD2,TRBJ2-1,TRBV4-2,CASSRAGGNEEDEQFF,TGTGCCAGCAGCCGAGCGGGGGGCAATGAAGAGGATGAGCAGTTCTTC
few,-,TRBJ2-7,TRBV6-5,CASSYSRDATYEQYF,TGTGCCAGCAGTTACTCGCGGGACGCCACCTACGAGCAGTACTTC
few,-,TRBJ1-6,TRBV9,CASSVGGSRSYNSPLHF,TGTGCCAGCAGCGTAGGAGGCAGTCGCTCCTATAATTCACCCCTCCACTTT
few,TRBD2,TRBJ2-3,TRBV25-1,CASSKTSGGPDTQYF,TGTGCCAGCAGTAAGACTAGCGGGGGCCCAGATACGCAGTATTTT
once,-,TRBJ1-2,TRBV11-2,CASSFQPLANYGYTF,TGTGCCAGCAGCTTCCAACCCTTAGCTAACTATGGCTACACCTTC
few,-,TRBJ1-5,TRBV19,CASSIVPVINQPQHF,TGTGCCAGTAGTATAGTCCCAGTTATCAATCAGCCCCAGCATTTT
few,-,TRBJ1-2,TRBV7-2,CASSLDIYGYTF,TGTGCCAGCAGCTTAGACATTTATGGCTACACCTTC
many,-,TRBJ2-3,TRBV7-2,CASSFGFKDTQYF,TGTGCCAGCAGCTTTGGGTTTAAAGATACGCAGTATTTT
few,-,TRBJ2-7,TRBV3-1,CASSHPKQADYEQYF,TGTGCCAGCAGCCATCCTAAACAAGCCGACTACGAGCAGTACTTC
few,TRBD1,TRBJ2-3,TRBV4-3,CASSPGTASTDPQYF,TGCGCCAGCAGCCCTGGGACAGCCAGCACAGATCCCCAGTATTTT
once,-,TRBJ2-3,TRBV29-1,CSAATSGPTDTQYF,TGCAGCGCCGCGACTAGTGGCCCCACAGATACGCAGTATTTT
-,-,TRBJ2-1,TRBV6-6,CASSRDGPTYNEQFF,TGTGCCAGCAGCCGGGACGGGCCCACCTACAATGAGCAGTTCTTC
-,-,TRBJ1-5,TRBV6-1,CASRQLEYQPQHF,TGTGCCAGCCGACAGCTAGAGTATCAGCCCCAGCATTTT
few,-,TRBJ2-3,TRBV6-2/TRBV6-3,CASSDQGVSTDTQYF,TGTGCCAGCAGTGACCAGGGAGTTAGCACAGATACGCAGTATTTT
many,-,TRBJ2-5,TRBV11-2,CASSLSFRRGETQYF,TGTGCCAGCAGCTTAAGTTTTAGGAGGGGAGAGACCCAGTACTTC
medium-sized,-,TRBJ2-7,TRBV3-1,CASSQGPGYEQYF,TGTGCCAGCAGTCAAGGTCCGGGCTACGAGCAGTACTTC
-,-,TRBJ2-2,TRBV5-1,CASSLEGPRNTGELFF,TGCGCCAGCAGCTTGGAGGGGCCCAGAAACACCGGGGAGCTGTTTTTT
-,-,TRBJ1-2,TRBV7-6,CASSLASGGYTF,TGTGCCAGCAGCTTAGCGAGCGGGGGCTACACCTTC
-,TRBD1,TRBJ1-6,TRBV12-3/TRBV12-4,CASTPDRGNSPLHF,TGTGCCAGCACCCCGGACAGGGGAAATTCACCCCTCCACTTT
-,-,TRBJ2-7,TRBV30,CAWRDPGRTPYF,TGTGCCTGGAGAGATCCGGGACGAACGCCGTACTTC
many,-,TRBJ2-7,TRBV7-8,CASGPTDHYEQYF,TGTGCCAGCGGGCCGACAGACCACTACGAGCAGTACTTC
few,TRBD2,TRBJ2-3,TRBV29-1,CSVGRLAGDTQYF,TGCAGCGTTGGACGGCTAGCGGGAGATACGCAGTATTTT